This T cell receptor (beta chain) stems from a study of tumor and adjacent non-tumor tissue in lung cancer. No cell sorting was done before RNA was extracted from the tissue. Distant lung tissue was collected more than 3 cm away from the tumor edge. The library came from three nested PCR rounds adapted from ARM-PCR protocols. Via MiXCR, TCRdb re-called the multiplex PCR reads, giving one row per CDR3 protein. The sample consists of about 100,000 distinct CDR3 sequences, 65% of them appearing once. The germline V gene encodes CDR1 MNHEY and CDR2 SVGEGT. The CDR3 has 14 amino acids. Trimming removed 6 bases from V and 0 bases from J; junction bases left unmatched: 3. This clonotype was seen many times.

This chain connects TRBV6-2 or TRBV6-3 to TRBJ1-2, with 8 positions matching TRBD1. The sequenced sample was distant non-tumor lung tissue. The clonotype comes from a young man with non-small cell lung cancer. CDR3 coding DNA: TGTGCCAGCAGAGTACAGGGGGCTAACTATGGCTACACCTTC. Translation gives CASRVQGANYGYTF.